This paragraph reports one T cell receptor (beta chain). As yet, its antigen is unknown. This CDR3 has 13 residues. V was shortened by 6 bases and J by 1 base, with 9 bases between the two germline ends. Germline loops: CDR1 MDHEN, CDR2 SYDVKM. The data originate from a study of cytomegalovirus exposure and HLA in healthy donors. General study points: TCR beta chains numbering roughly 150 were designated cytomegalovirus-associated. Per a prior analysis, the majority of TCR beta V segments were productive roughly 87% or roughly 30% of the time.

In the PCR, 60 Vbeta and 13 Jbeta primers were used. The data were produced by immunoSEQ multiplex PCR, yet TCRdb's version contains in-frame clones alone and is incomplete. This sample has approximately 160,000 clones, with 68% found just once. The chain joins TRBV28 to TRBJ1-1, with D possibly TRBD1 on 5 matching bases. The sequenced sample was PBMCs. The sequence was obtained from a man between 45 and 60 years old in good health and CMV-seronegative. The CDR3 loop reads CASRIQENTEAFF. The CDR3 bases are TGTGCCAGCAGAATACAGGAGAACACTGAAGCTTTCTTT.